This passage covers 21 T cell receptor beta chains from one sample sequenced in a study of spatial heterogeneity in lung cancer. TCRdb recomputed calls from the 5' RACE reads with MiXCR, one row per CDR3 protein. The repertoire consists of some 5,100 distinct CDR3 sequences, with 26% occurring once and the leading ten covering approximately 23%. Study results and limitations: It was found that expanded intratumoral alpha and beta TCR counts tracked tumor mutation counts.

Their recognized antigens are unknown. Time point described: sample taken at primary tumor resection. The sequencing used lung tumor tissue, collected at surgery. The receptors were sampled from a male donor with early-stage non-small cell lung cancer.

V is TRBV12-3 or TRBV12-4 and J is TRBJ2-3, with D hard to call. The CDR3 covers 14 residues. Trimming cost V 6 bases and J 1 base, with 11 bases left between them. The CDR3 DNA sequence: TGTGCCAGCAGCCTCCCCAGTCGCACAGATACGCAGTATTTT. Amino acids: CASSLPSRTDTQYF.

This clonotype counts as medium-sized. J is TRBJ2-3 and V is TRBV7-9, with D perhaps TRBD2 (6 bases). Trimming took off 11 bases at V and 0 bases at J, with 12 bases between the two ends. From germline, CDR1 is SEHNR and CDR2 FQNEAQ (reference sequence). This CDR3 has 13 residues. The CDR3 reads CAGGSWSTDTQYF. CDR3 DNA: TGTGCCGGGGGGTCTTGGAGCACAGATACGCAGTATTTT.

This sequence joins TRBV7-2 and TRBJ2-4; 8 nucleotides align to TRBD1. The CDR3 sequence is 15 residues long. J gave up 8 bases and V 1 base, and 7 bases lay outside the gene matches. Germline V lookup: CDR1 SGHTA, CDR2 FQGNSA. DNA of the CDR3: TGTGCCAGCAGCTTAGATTACAGGGGGAAGGACATTCAGTACTTC. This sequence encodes CASSLDYRGKDIQYF.

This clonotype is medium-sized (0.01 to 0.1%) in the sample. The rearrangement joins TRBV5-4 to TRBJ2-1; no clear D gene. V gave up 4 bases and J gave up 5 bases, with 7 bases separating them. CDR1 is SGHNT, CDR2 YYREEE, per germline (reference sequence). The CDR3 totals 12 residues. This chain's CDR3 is CASSEMHNEQFF. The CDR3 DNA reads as TGTGCCAGCAGCGAGATGCACAATGAGCAGTTCTTC. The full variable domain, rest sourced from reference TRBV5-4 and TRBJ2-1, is ETGVTQSPTHLIKTRGQQVTLRCSSQSGHNTVSWYQQALGQGPQFIFQYYREEENGRGNFPPRFSGLQFPNYSSELNVNALELDDSALYLCASSEMHNEQFFGPGTRLTVL.

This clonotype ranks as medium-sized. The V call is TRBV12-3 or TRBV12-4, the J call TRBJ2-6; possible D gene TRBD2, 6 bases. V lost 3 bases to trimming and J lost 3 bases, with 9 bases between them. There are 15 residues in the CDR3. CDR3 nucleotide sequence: TGTGCCAGCAGTTTGGCCGGGAGTGGGGCCAACGTCCTGACTTTC. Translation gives CASSLAGSGANVLTF.

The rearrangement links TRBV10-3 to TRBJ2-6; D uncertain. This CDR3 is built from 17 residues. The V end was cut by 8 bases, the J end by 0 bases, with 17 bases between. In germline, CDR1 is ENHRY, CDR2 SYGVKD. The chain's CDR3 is CAIRSNVLDSGANVLTF. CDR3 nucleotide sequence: TGTGCCATCCGAAGTAACGTATTAGACTCTGGGGCCAACGTCCTGACTTTC.

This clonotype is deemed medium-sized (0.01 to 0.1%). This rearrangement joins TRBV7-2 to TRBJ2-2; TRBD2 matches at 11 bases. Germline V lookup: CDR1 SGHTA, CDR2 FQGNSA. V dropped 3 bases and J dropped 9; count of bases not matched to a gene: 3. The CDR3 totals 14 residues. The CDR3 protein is CASSLTSGTRELFF. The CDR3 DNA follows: TGTGCCAGCAGCTTGACTAGCGGGACGAGGGAGCTGTTTTTT.

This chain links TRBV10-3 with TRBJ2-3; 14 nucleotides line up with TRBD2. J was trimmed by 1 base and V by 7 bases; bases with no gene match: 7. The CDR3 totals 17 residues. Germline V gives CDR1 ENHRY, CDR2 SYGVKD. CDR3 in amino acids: CAITPGLAGEGTDTQYF. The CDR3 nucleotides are TGTGCCATCACACCGGGACTAGCGGGAGAGGGCACAGATACGCAGTATTTT.

The CDR3 spells CAISGGPQETQYF. The DNA for the CDR3 is TGTGCCATCAGTGGAGGGCCCCAAGAGACCCAGTACTTC. The chain links TRBV10-3 to TRBJ2-5, with D tentatively TRBD2 (5 bases). The germline gives CDR1 ENHRY, CDR2 SYGVKD. CDR3 length equals 13 residues. V was shortened by 4 bases and J by 1 base, with 7 bases between the two germline ends.

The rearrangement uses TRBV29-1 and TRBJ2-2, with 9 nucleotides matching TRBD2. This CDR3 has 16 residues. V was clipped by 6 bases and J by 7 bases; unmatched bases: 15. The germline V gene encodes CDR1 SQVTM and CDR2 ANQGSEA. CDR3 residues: CSVNVGLAGASGELFF. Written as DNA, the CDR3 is TGCAGCGTGAACGTGGGATTAGCGGGAGCTAGCGGGGAGCTGTTTTTT.

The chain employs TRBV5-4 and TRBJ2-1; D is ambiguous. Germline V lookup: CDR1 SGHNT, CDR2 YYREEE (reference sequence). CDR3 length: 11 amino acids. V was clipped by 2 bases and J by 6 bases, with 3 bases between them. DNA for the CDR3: TGTGCCAGCAGCTTTGTCAATGAGCAGTTCTTC. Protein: CASSFVNEQFF.

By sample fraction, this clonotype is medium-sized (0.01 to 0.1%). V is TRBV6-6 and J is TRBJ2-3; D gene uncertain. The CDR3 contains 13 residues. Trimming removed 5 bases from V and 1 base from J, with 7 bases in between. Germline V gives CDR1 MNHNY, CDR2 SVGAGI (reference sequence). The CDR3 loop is CASSMDGTDTQYF. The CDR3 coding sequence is TGTGCCAGCAGTATGGACGGCACAGATACGCAGTATTTT.

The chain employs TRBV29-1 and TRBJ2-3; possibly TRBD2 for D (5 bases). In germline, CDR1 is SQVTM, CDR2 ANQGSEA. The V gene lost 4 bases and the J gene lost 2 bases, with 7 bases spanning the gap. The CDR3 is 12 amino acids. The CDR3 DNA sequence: TGCAGCGTTGTCGGGGTCACAGATACGCAGTATTTT. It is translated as CSVVGVTDTQYF.

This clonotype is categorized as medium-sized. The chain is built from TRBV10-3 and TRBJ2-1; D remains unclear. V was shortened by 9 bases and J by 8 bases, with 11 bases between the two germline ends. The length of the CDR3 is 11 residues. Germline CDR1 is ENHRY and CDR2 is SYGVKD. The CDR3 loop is CAMGRRDEQFF. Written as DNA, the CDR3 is TGTGCCATGGGCCGTAGGGATGAGCAGTTCTTC.

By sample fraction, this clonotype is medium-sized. In DNA, the CDR3 is TGTGCCAGCTCACCATGGGGGACAGGGGACACTGAAGCTTTCTTT. It codes for CASSPWGTGDTEAFF. This chain uses TRBV18 with TRBJ1-1, with TRBD1 matching 10 bases. The V segment lost 2 bases and the J segment 3 bases; nucleotides outside the gene matches: 3. Germline V gene sequence: CDR1 KGHSH, CDR2 LQKENI. This CDR3 has 15 amino acids.

CDR3 bases: TGTGCCAGCAGCTTAGGAGGCGGGAGCGTGTACGAGCAGTACTTC. This translates into CASSLGGGSVYEQYF. The V and J genes are TRBV7-2 and TRBJ2-7; TRBD2 matches 7 bases. The CDR3 extends over 15 amino acids. V trimming: 1 base; J trimming: 4 bases; junction bases outside the gene matches: 7. Germline V gives CDR1 SGHTA, CDR2 FQGNSA.

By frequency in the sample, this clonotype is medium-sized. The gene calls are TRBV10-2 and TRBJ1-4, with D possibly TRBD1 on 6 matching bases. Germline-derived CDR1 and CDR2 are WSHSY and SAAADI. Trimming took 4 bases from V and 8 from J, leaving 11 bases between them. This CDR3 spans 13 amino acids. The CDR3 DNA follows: TGCGCCAGCAGTGGGGGGGCGAAAGAAAAACTGTTTTTT. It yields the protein CASSGGAKEKLFF.

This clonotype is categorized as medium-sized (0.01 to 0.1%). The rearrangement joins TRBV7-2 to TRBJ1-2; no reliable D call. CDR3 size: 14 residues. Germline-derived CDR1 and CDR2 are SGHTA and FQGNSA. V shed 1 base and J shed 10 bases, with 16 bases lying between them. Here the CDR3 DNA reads TGTGCCAGCAGCTTAGAGGATGGGCAGAGAATCTACACCTTC. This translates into CASSLEDGQRIYTF.

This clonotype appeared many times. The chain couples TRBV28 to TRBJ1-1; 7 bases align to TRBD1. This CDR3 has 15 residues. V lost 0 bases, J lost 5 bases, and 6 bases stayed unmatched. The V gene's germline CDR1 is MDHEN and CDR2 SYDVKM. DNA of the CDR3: TGTGCCAGCAGTTTATGGAAGGGGGCCGGAACTGAAGCTTTCTTT. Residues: CASSLWKGAGTEAFF.

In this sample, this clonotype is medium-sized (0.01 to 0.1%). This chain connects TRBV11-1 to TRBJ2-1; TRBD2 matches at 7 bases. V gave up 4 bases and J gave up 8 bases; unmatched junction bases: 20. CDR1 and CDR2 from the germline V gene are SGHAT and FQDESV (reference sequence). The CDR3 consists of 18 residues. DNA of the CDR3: TGTGCCAGCAGCTCGGCGCGGGAGACCTCCCGGGTACTCTATGAGCAGTTCTTC. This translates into CASSSARETSRVLYEQFF.

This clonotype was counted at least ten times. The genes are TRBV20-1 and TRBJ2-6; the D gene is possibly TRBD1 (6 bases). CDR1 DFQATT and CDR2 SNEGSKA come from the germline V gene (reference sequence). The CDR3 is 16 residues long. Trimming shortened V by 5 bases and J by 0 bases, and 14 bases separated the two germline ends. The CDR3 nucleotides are TGCAGTGCTCACCCGGACAGTAACTCTGGGGCCAACGTCCTGACTTTC. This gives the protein CSAHPDSNSGANVLTF.